Each of the 17 T cell receptor beta chains below was sequenced from the same sample in a study of blood T cell repertoires in COVID-19. Assay used: immunoSEQ multiplex PCR; TCRdb lists only in-frame clones, some missing. The profile covers around 200,000 clones, with over 75% appearing a single time and approximately 13% taken by the ten largest. Sequenced input: peripheral blood. Receptors were obtained from a man aged 50 to 60 who had recovered from COVID-19.

A single count supports this clone. V usage is TRBV7-9 and J usage is TRBJ1-2, with D possibly matching TRBD1 (6 bases). Trimming pared 0 bases from V and 4 bases from J, leaving 15 bases between. In germline, CDR1 is SEHNR, CDR2 FQNEAQ (reference sequence). The CDR3 has 16 amino acids. CDR3 bases: TGTGCCAGCAGCTTAGCCACTGGACAGCCTGTCTATGGCTACACCTTC. Encoded protein: CASSLATGQPVYGYTF.

The CDR3 DNA reads as TGTGCCAGCAACCGGCAGAGGGAGACCCAGTACTTC. Translation: CASNRQRETQYF. The chain carries TRBV2 and TRBJ2-5; D uncertain. This CDR3 has 12 amino acids. With 7 bases removed from V and 5 bases from J, the gap between germline ends came to 11 bases. Germline lookup yields CDR1 SNHLY and CDR2 FYNNEI.

The chain's CDR3 is CASSIYSTGSYEQYF. As DNA, the CDR3 is TGTGCCAGTAGTATCTACTCGACAGGCTCCTACGAGCAGTACTTC. V usage is TRBV19 and J usage is TRBJ2-7; D possibly corresponds to TRBD1 (6 bases). Germline V gene sequence: CDR1 LNHDA, CDR2 SQIVND (reference sequence). There are 15 residues in the CDR3. Between the trimmed V and J ends, which lost 3 bases and 0 bases, there was a span of 12 bases.

The genes are TRBV7-8 and TRBJ2-1; tentative D call: TRBD2 (6 bases). V was cut by 6 bases and J by 5 bases, with 11 bases left in between. CDR3 length: 13 residues. The germline gives CDR1 SGHVS, CDR2 FQNEAQ. CDR3 residues: CASSQREDNEQFF. The CDR3 DNA follows: TGTGCCAGCAGTCAAAGGGAGGACAATGAGCAGTTCTTC.

The V gene is TRBV6-6, the J gene TRBJ2-1, with TRBD2 identical over 7 bases. Germline V lookup: CDR1 MNHNY, CDR2 SVGAGI (reference sequence). The CDR3 spans 11 residues. The V gene end was trimmed by 2 bases and the J gene end by 15 bases; junction bases not matched to a gene: 4. The DNA of the CDR3 is TGTGCCAGCAGTTACGGACTAGATCCGTTCTTC. Its translation: CASSYGLDPFF.

The V gene is TRBV9, the J gene TRBJ1-1, with a tentative D call TRBD1 (5 bases). Germline V lookup: CDR1 SGDLS, CDR2 YYNGEE. V was trimmed by 4 bases and J by 0 bases, leaving 13 bases between them. This CDR3 is 15 amino acids long. CDR3 sequence reads: CASSPKAGMNTEAFF. CDR3 coding DNA: TGTGCCAGCAGCCCCAAAGCAGGGATGAACACTGAAGCTTTCTTT.

The V call is TRBV30, the J call TRBJ1-1; 7 bases are a match to TRBD1. Losses at the gene ends were 0 bases for V and 5 bases for J; bases not matched to a gene: 3. This CDR3 is built from 13 residues. Germline assignment: CDR1 GTSNPN and CDR2 SVGIG (reference sequence). The chain's CDR3 is CAWSVAGGTEAFF. As DNA, the CDR3 is TGTGCCTGGAGTGTGGCAGGGGGTACTGAAGCTTTCTTT.

The CDR3 region has the DNA TGTGCCAGCAGCCAAGCGGCTAGCTGGGAGGAGCAGTTCTTC. This translates into CASSQAASWEEQFF. V and J are TRBV3-1 (or the pseudogene TRBV3-2) and TRBJ2-1; perhaps TRBD2 as D (5 bases). Between the trimmed V and J ends, which lost 1 base and 10 bases, there was a span of 14 bases. This CDR3 contains 14 residues. Germline-derived CDR1 and CDR2 are LGHDT and YNNKEL (reference sequence).

The rearrangement uses TRBV29-1 and TRBJ2-1, with D possibly matching TRBD1 (6 bases). This CDR3 is built from 15 residues. The germline V and J ends were trimmed by 5 bases and 0 bases, with 14 bases remaining between them. CDR1 SQVTM and CDR2 ANQGSEA come from the germline V gene. The CDR3 reads CSVSGATSSYNEQFF. The CDR3, as DNA: TGCAGCGTTTCAGGGGCTACTAGCTCCTACAATGAGCAGTTCTTC.

The J gene is TRBJ2-3, the V gene TRBV5-1; 16 bases line up with TRBD2. The V and J ends lost 3 bases and 4 bases, in that order; junction bases with no gene match: 11. The CDR3 is 19 amino acids. The germline gives CDR1 SGHRS, CDR2 YFSETQ. The CDR3 here is CASSSGTSGRALVSDTQYF. CDR3 in DNA: TGCGCCAGCAGCTCCGGGACTAGCGGGAGGGCCCTGGTATCAGATACGCAGTATTTT.

The chain carries TRBV5-6 and TRBJ1-2; weak D call: TRBD1 (6 bases). Trimming stripped 1 base from V and 4 bases from J, with 11 bases between. Germline V lookup: CDR1 SGHDT, CDR2 YYEEEE. The CDR3 has 14 amino acids. CDR3 loop: CASSLRGGGYGYTF. Here the CDR3 DNA reads TGTGCCAGCAGCTTGAGGGGAGGGGGCTATGGCTACACCTTC.

This rearrangement joins TRBV14 to TRBJ2-1; possible D gene TRBD2, 6 bases. There are 14 residues in the CDR3. V was clipped by 4 bases and J by 8 bases, with 15 bases between them. Germline loops: CDR1 SGHDN, CDR2 FVKESK. CDR3 region: CASSLVIPGDEQFF. CDR3 nucleotides: TGTGCCAGCAGCCTCGTAATCCCGGGGGATGAGCAGTTCTTC.

This clone was counted once. CDR3 coding DNA: TGTGCCAGCAGCCAAGTTTACGGAAAACTGTTTTTT. Translating gives CASSQVYGKLFF. The V call is TRBV3-1 (or the pseudogene TRBV3-2), the J call TRBJ1-4; D is uncertain. The CDR3 is 12 amino acids. Germline assignment: CDR1 LGHDT and CDR2 YNNKEL (reference sequence). V lost 1 base and J 10 bases, leaving 7 bases between the germline ends.

This clone showed up just a few times. The chain links TRBV6-4 to TRBJ2-7, with 8 positions matching TRBD1. Trimming at V came to 6 bases and at J to 3 bases, leaving 10 bases not matched to a gene. From germline, CDR1 is MRHNA and CDR2 SNTAGT. The CDR3 contains 15 residues. The CDR3 loop is CASSQDRGPYYEQYF. As DNA, the CDR3 is TGTGCCAGCAGCCAAGACAGGGGTCCTTACTACGAGCAGTACTTC.

This rearrangement joins TRBV29-1 to TRBJ2-7; 7 positions agree with TRBD1. The CDR3 covers 12 residues. Germline lookup yields CDR1 SQVTM and CDR2 ANQGSEA. The ends lost 6 bases at V and 0 bases at J; junction bases unmatched: 2. The CDR3 here is CSVTGTSYEQYF. The CDR3 DNA reads TGCAGCGTGACAGGGACCTCCTACGAGCAGTACTTC.

Concerning this clone: An end of the junction does not agree with germline; a read error may underlie this. The chain combines TRBV29-1 with TRBJ2-7; 9 nucleotides agree with TRBD2. The CDR3 has 13 amino acids. Germline V gives CDR1 SQVTM, CDR2 ANQGSEA. The CDR3, as DNA: TGCAGCGTGGAAGCGGGGGGTCGGGACGAGCAGTACTTC. This sequence encodes CSVEAGGRDEQYF.

The chain couples TRBV27 to TRBJ1-1; D is unclear. Trimming stripped 1 base from V and 1 base from J, with 4 bases between. This CDR3 spans 13 amino acids. Germline V CDR1 and CDR2: MNHEY, SMNVEV (reference sequence). CDR3 amino acids: CASSLFRNTEAFF. CDR3 coding DNA: TGTGCCAGCAGTTTATTTCGGAACACTGAAGCTTTCTTT.